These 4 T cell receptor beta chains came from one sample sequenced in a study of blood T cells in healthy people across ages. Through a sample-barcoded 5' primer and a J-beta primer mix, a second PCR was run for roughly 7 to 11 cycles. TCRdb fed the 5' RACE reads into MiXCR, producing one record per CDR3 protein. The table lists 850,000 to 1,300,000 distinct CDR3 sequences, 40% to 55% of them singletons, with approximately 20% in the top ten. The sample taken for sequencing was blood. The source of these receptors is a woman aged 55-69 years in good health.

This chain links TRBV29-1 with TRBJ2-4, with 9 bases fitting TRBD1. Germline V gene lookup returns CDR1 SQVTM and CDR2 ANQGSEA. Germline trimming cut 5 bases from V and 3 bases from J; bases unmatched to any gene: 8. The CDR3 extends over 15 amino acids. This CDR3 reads CSVSDRGGGKNIQYF. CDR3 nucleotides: TGCAGCGTTTCGGACAGGGGAGGTGGCAAAAACATTCAGTACTTC.

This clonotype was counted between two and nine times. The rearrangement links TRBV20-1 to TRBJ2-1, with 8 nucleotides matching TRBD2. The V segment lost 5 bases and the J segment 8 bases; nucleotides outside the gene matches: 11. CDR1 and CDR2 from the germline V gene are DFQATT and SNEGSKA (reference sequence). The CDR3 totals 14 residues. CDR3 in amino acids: CSASKSGSGYEQFF. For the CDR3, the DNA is TGCAGTGCTTCAAAAAGCGGGAGTGGGTATGAGCAGTTCTTC.

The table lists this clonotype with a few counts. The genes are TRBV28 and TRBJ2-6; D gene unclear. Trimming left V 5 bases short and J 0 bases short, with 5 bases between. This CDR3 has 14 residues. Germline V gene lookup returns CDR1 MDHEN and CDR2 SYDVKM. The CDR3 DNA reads TGTGCCAGCAGTCAACTCTCTGGGGCCAACGTCCTGACTTTC. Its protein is CASSQLSGANVLTF.

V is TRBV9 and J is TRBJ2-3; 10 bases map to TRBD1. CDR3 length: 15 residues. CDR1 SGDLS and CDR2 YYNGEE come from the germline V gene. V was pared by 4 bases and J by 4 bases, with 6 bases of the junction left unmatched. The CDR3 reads CASSLTGGEADTQYF. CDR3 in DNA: TGTGCCAGCAGCTTGACAGGGGGCGAGGCAGATACGCAGTATTTT. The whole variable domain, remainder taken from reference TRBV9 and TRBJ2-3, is DSGVTQTPKHLITATGQRVTLRCSPRSGDLSVYWYQQSLDQGLQFLIQYYNGEERAKGNILERFSAQQFPDLHSELNLSSLELGDSALYFCASSLTGGEADTQYFGPGTRLTVL.